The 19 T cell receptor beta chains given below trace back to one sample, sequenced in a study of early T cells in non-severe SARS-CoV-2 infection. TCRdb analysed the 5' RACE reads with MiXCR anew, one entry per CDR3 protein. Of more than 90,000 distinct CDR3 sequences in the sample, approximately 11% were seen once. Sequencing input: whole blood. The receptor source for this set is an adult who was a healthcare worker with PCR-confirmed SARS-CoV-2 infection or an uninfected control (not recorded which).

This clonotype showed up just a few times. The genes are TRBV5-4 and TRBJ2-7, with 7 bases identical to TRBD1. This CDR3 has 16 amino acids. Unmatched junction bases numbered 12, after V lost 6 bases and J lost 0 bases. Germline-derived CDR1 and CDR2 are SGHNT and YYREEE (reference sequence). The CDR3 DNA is TGTGCCAGCACCCTAGGGGCTGGGACAGTCTCCTACGAGCAGTACTTC. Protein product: CASTLGAGTVSYEQYF. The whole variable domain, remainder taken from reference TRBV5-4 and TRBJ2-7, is ETGVTQSPTHLIKTRGQQVTLRCSSQSGHNTVSWYQQALGQGPQFIFQYYREEENGRGNFPPRFSGLQFPNYSSELNVNALELDDSALYLCASTLGAGTVSYEQYFGPGTRLTVT.

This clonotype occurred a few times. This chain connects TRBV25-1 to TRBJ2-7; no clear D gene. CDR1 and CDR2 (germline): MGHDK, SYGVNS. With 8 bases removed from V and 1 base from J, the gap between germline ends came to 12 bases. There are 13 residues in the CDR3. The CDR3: CASGRANSYEQYF. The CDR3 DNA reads TGTGCCAGCGGTAGGGCCAATTCCTACGAGCAGTACTTC.

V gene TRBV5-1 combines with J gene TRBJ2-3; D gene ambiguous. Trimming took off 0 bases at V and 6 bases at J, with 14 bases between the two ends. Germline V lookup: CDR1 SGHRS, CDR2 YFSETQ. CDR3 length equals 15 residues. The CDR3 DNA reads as TGCGCCAGCAGCTTGGGGACCGCCGGTAGGGATACGCAGTATTTT. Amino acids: CASSLGTAGRDTQYF.

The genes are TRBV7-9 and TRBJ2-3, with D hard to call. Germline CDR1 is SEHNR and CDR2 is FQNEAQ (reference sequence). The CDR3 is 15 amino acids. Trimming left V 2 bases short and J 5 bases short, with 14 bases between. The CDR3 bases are TGTGCCAGCAGCTTAAAGGACGGGCCAGGAGATACGCAGTATTTT. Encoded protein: CASSLKDGPGDTQYF.

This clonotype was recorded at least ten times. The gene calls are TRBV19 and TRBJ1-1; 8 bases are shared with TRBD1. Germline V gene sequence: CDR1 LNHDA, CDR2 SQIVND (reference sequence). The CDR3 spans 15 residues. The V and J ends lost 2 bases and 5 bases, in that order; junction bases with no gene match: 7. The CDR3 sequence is CASSILDRERTEAFF. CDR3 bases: TGTGCCAGTAGTATACTGGACAGGGAGAGGACTGAAGCTTTCTTT.

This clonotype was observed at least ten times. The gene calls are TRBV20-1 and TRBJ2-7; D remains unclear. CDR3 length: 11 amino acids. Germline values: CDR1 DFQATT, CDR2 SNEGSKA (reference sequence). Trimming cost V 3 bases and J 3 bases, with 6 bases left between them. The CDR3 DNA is TGCAGTGCTAGCCCCATCTACGAGCAGTACTTC. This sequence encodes CSASPIYEQYF.

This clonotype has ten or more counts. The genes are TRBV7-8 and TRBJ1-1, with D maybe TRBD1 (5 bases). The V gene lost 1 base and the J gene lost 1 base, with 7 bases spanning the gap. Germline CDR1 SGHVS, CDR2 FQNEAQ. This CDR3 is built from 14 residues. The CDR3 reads CASSLEGPNTEAFF. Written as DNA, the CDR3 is TGTGCCAGCAGCTTAGAGGGGCCGAACACTGAAGCTTTCTTT.

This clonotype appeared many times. CDR3 in amino acids: CASSGQASPGELFF. The CDR3 nucleotides read TGCGCCAGCAGTGGACAGGCATCCCCCGGGGAGCTGTTTTTT. The chain carries TRBV5-1 and TRBJ2-2; 7 bases match TRBD1. With 5 bases clipped from V and 6 bases from J, the junction kept 7 bases outside the gene matches. The germline gives CDR1 SGHRS, CDR2 YFSETQ. The CDR3 loop spans 14 amino acids. Together with reference TRBV5-1 and TRBJ2-2, the CDR3 gives the full variable domain: KAGVTQTPRYLIKTRGQQVTLSCSPISGHRSVSWYQQTPGQGLQFLFEYFSETQRNKGNFPGRFSGRQFSNSRSEMNVSTLELGDSALYLCASSGQASPGELFFGEGSRLTVL.

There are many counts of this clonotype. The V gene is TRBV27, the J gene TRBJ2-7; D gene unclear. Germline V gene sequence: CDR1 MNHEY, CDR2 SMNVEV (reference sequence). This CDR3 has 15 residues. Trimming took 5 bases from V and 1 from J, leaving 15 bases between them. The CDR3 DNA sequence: TGTGCCAGCAGTCCCTCTCGACCCACGTCCTACGAGCAGTACTTC. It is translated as CASSPSRPTSYEQYF.

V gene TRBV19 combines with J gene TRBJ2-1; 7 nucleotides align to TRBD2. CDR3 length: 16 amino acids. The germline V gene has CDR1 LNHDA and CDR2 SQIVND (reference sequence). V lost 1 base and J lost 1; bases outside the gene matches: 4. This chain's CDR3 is CASSIVTGGSYNEQFF. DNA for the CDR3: TGTGCCAGTAGTATAGTAACGGGAGGTTCCTACAATGAGCAGTTCTTC.

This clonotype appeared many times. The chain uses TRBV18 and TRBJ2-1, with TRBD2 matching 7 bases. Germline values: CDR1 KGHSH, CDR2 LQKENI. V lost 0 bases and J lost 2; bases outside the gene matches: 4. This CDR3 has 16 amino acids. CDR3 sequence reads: CASSPPGGRAYNEQFF. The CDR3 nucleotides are TGTGCCAGCTCACCACCGGGTGGGAGGGCCTACAATGAGCAGTTCTTC. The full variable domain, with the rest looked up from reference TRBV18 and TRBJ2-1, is NAGVMQNPRHLVRRRGQEARLRCSPMKGHSHVYWYRQLPEEGLKFMVYLQKENIIDESGMPKERFSAEFPKEGPSILRIQQVVRGDSAAYFCASSPPGGRAYNEQFFGPGTRLTVL.

Here the CDR3 DNA reads TGTGCCAGCAGTTTATTTTTGACAGGAGGTGAAAAACTGTTTTTT. This translates into CASSLFLTGGEKLFF. This chain connects TRBV28 to TRBJ1-4, with D possibly TRBD1 on 6 matching bases. CDR3 length equals 15 residues. The germline gives CDR1 MDHEN, CDR2 SYDVKM. V lost 1 base and J 7 bases, leaving 13 bases between the germline ends. Looking up the rest from reference TRBV28 and TRBJ1-4 gives the full variable domain: DVKVTQSSRYLVKRTGEKVFLECVQDMDHENMFWYRQDPGLGLRLIYFSYDVKMKEKGDIPEGYSVSREKKERFSLILESASTNQTSMYLCASSLFLTGGEKLFFGSGTQLSVL.

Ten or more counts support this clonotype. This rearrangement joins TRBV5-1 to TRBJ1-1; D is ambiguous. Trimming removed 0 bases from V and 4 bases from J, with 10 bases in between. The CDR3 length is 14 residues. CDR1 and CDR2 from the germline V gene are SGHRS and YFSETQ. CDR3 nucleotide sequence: TGCGCCAGCAGCTTGGCCACTCGGGGCACTGAAGCTTTCTTT. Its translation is CASSLATRGTEAFF. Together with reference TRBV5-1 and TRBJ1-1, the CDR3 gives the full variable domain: KAGVTQTPRYLIKTRGQQVTLSCSPISGHRSVSWYQQTPGQGLQFLFEYFSETQRNKGNFPGRFSGRQFSNSRSEMNVSTLELGDSALYLCASSLATRGTEAFFGQGTRLTVV.

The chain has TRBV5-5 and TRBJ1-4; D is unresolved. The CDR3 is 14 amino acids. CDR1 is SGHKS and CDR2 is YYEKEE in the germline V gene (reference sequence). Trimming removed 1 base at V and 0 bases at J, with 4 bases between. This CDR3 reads CASSLTATNEKLFF. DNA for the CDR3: TGTGCCAGCAGCTTGACAGCAACTAATGAAAAACTGTTTTTT. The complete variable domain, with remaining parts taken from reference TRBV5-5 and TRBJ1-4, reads DAGVTQSPTHLIKTRGQQVTLRCSPISGHKSVSWYQQVLGQGPQFIFQYYEKEERGRGNFPDRFSARQFPNYSSELNVNALLLGDSALYLCASSLTATNEKLFFGSGTQLSVL.

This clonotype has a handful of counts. The CDR3 sequence is CSAIPGTGNTIYF. The CDR3, as DNA: TGCAGTGCTATTCCGGGTACTGGAAACACCATATATTTT. The chain carries TRBV20-1 and TRBJ1-3; D is undetermined. CDR3 size: 13 residues. V was clipped by 4 bases and J by 2 bases, with 9 bases between them. Per germline, CDR1 DFQATT and CDR2 SNEGSKA (reference sequence).

The CDR3 reads CASSGGGGPDTQYF. The CDR3 DNA follows: TGTGCCAGCAGCGGGGGGGGCGGACCAGATACGCAGTATTTT. The chain employs TRBV7-6 and TRBJ2-3; possibly TRBD2 for D (7 bases). The CDR3 has 14 amino acids. Germline CDR1 and CDR2: SGHVS and FNYEAQ. V was pared by 5 bases and J by 4 bases, with 13 bases between.

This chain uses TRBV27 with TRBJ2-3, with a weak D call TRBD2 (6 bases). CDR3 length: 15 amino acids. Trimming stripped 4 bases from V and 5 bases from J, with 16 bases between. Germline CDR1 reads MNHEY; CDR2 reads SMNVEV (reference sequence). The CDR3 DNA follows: TGTGCCAGCAGTTCGGGGGTAGGGCGAGAAGATACGCAGTATTTT. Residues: CASSSGVGREDTQYF.

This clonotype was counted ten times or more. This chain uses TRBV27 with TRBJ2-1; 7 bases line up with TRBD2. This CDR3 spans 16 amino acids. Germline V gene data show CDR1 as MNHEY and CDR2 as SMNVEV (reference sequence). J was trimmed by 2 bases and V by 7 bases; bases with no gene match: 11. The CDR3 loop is CASIPSAGETYNEQFF. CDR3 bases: TGTGCCAGCATCCCCTCGGCGGGAGAGACCTACAATGAGCAGTTCTTC.

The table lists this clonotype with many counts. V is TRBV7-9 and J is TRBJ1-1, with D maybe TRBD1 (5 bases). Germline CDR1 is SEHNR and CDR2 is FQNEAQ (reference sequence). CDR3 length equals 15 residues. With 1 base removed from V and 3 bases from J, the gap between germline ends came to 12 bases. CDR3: CASSLGAGRDTEAFF. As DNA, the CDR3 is TGTGCCAGCAGCTTAGGGGCGGGGCGGGACACTGAAGCTTTCTTT.